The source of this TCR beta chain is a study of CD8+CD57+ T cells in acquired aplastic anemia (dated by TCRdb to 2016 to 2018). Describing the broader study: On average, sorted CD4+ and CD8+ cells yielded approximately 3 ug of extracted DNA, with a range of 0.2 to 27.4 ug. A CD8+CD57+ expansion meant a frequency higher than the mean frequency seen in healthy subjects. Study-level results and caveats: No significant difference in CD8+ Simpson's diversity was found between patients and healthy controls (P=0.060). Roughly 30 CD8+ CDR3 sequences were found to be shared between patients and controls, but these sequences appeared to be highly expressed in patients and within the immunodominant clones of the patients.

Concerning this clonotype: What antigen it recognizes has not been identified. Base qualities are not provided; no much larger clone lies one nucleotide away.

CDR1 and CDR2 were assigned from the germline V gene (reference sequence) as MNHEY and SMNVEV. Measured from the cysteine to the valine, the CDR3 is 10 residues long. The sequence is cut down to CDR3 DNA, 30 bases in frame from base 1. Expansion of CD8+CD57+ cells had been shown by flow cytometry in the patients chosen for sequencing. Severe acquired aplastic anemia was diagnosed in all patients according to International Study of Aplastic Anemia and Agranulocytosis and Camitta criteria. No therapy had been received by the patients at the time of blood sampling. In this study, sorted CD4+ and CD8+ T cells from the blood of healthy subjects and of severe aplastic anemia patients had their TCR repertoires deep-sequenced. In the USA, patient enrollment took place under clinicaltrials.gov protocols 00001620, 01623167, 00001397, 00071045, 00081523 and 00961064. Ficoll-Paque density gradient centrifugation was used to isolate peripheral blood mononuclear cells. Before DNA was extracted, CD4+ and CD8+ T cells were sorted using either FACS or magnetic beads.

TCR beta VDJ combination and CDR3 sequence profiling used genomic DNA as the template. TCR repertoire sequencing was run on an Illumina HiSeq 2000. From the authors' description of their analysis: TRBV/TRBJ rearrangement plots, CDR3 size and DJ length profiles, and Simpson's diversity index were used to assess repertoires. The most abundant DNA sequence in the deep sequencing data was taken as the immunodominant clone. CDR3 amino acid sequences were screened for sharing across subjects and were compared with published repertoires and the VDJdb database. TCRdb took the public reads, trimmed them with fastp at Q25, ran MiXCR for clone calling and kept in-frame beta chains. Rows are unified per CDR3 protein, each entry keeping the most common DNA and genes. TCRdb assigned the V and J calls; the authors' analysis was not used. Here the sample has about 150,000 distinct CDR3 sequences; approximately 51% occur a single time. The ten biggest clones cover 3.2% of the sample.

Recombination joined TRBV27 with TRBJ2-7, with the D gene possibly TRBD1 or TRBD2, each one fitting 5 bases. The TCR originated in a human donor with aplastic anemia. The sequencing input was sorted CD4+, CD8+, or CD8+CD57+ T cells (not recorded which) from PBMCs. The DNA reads TGTGCTAGCGCAGGGCTCGAGCAGTACGTC. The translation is CASAGLEQYV.